The source of this T cell receptor (beta chain) is a study of blood T cells in healthy people across ages. Primed by a sample-barcoded 5' primer and a J-beta primer mix, a second PCR proceeded for about 7 to 11 cycles. The template-switch adaptor was a 5' adaptor with 12 random nucleotides. It tagged each cDNA molecule. TCRdb used MiXCR to reprocess the 5' RACE reads, holding one entry per CDR3 protein. The profile shows about 1.6 million distinct CDR3 sequences, around 36% of them singletons. The CDR3 totals 15 residues. V lost 5 bases and J 3 bases, leaving 14 bases between the germline ends. CDR1 SGHTA and CDR2 FQGNSA come from the germline V gene. Study-level results: Donor CMV infection status was unknown, possibly confounding age-related changes in expanded clonotypes.

A remark on this clonotype: What it recognizes is unknown.

The draw of peripheral blood yielded roughly 9.1 milliliters from each donor. The clonotype was recovered from a woman aged 30 to 39 in good health. The chain combines TRBV7-2 with TRBJ2-1, with D unclear. The sequenced sample consisted of blood. Here the CDR3 reads CASSLGPLDYNEQFF. The CDR3 bases are TGTGCCAGCAGCCTAGGACCCCTCGACTACAATGAGCAGTTCTTC.